Each of the 10 T cell receptor beta chains below was sequenced from the same sample in a study of CD4 T cells in relation to SARS-CoV-2 and coronaviruses. Unexposed donor CD4+ T cells date from 2011-2018, before the COVID-19 pandemic. The cells were cultured for about ten days before CD4+ T cells were isolated. Profiled with immunoSEQ multiplex PCR; TCRdb holds only in-frame clones, not every one. The sample yields roughly 26,000 clones, roughly 82% seen once. These receptors have no identified antigens. The sample taken for sequencing was CD4+ T cells from PBMCs, cultured in vitro. The receptor source for this set is a human donor in good health.

The gene calls are TRBV4-2 and TRBJ1-6; no firm D call. CDR1 is LGHNA and CDR2 is YNFKEQ in the germline V gene. The CDR3 totals 16 residues. The V and J ends lost 0 bases and 9 bases respectively, with 15 bases between them. This CDR3 is CASSQDLGQRGSPLHF. In nucleotides, the CDR3 is TGTGCCAGCAGCCAAGATCTAGGGCAGAGAGGTTCACCCCTCCACTTT.

The J gene is TRBJ2-1, the V gene TRBV3-1 (or the pseudogene TRBV3-2); unclear D gene. This CDR3 spans 14 amino acids. V lost 3 bases, J lost 9 bases, and 15 bases lay in between. Per germline, CDR1 LGHDT and CDR2 YNNKEL (reference sequence). The DNA for the CDR3 is TGTGCCAGCAGCCAGGTAGGCCTAGGGATTGAGCAGTTCTTC. Translated, it gives CASSQVGLGIEQFF.

The genes are TRBV2 and TRBJ2-5; TRBD2 matches at 9 bases. The V gene end was trimmed by 0 bases and the J gene end by 1 base; junction bases not matched to a gene: 6. CDR1 is SNHLY, CDR2 FYNNEI, per germline. The CDR3 loop spans 17 amino acids. This CDR3 reads CASSEALGGGVQETQYF. CDR3 DNA sequence: TGTGCCAGCAGTGAAGCGCTTGGCGGGGGGGTCCAAGAGACCCAGTACTTC.

V is TRBV7-2 and J is TRBJ1-5, with 8 bases lining up with TRBD1. J lost 7 bases, V lost 4 bases, and 6 bases had no gene match. Germline CDR1 reads SGHTA; CDR2 reads FQGNSA. The CDR3 contains 14 residues. CDR3 sequence (DNA): TGTGCCAGCAGCTCCAGGGGGCATGGGCAGCCCCAGCATTTT. It translates to CASSSRGHGQPQHF.

This clone was seen a few times. V is TRBV3-1 (or the pseudogene TRBV3-2) and J is TRBJ2-7, with 8 bases that match TRBD1. The CDR3 sequence is 14 residues long. Germline CDR1 reads LGHDT; CDR2 reads YNNKEL (reference sequence). The V gene end was trimmed by 2 bases and the J gene end by 5 bases; junction bases not matched to a gene: 5. The CDR3 nucleotides are TGTGCCAGCAGCCAATATGGACAGGGAAACGAGCAGTACTTC. Its protein product is CASSQYGQGNEQYF.

This chain joins TRBV9 and TRBJ2-2; TRBD2 matches at 10 bases. In germline, CDR1 is SGDLS, CDR2 YYNGEE. The trim removed 3 bases at V and 5 bases at J, leaving 13 bases unmatched. This CDR3 is 18 amino acids long. In DNA form, the CDR3 reads TGTGCCAGCAGCGCCCTTCCTAGCGGGGGCCATGGGACCGGGGAGCTGTTTTTT. It is translated as CASSALPSGGHGTGELFF.

The sample holds one count of this clone. This rearrangement joins TRBV5-1 to TRBJ2-7, with D hard to call. V was shortened by 4 bases and J by 3 bases, with 11 bases between the two germline ends. Germline loops: CDR1 SGHRS, CDR2 YFSETQ. This CDR3 spans 13 amino acids. DNA of the CDR3: TGCGCCAGCAGCACCGGATCTTTCTACGAGCAGTACTTC. Its translation: CASSTGSFYEQYF. Drawing the rest from reference TRBV5-1 and TRBJ2-7, the complete variable domain is KAGVTQTPRYLIKTRGQQVTLSCSPISGHRSVSWYQQTPGQGLQFLFEYFSETQRNKGNFPGRFSGRQFSNSRSEMNVSTLELGDSALYLCASSTGSFYEQYFGPGTRLTVT.

The genes are TRBV6-5 and TRBJ2-7; tentatively, D is TRBD1 (6 bases). Trimming pared 2 bases from V and 2 bases from J, leaving 13 bases between. From germline, CDR1 is MNHEY and CDR2 SVGAGI. This CDR3 comprises 15 residues. CDR3 in amino acids: CASSYELRGAYEQYF. The DNA for the CDR3 is TGTGCCAGCAGTTACGAGCTCAGGGGCGCCTACGAGCAGTACTTC.

V gene TRBV27 combines with J gene TRBJ2-7; 7 nucleotides agree with TRBD1. Germline CDR1 and CDR2: MNHEY and SMNVEV (reference sequence). This CDR3 contains 14 residues. The ends lost 3 bases at V and 5 bases at J; junction bases unmatched: 7. CDR3 DNA sequence: TGTGCCAGCAGTTTTGTAAGGGGGCAACACGAGCAGTACTTC. As protein: CASSFVRGQHEQYF.

This clone was recorded a few times. Other nucleotide sequences from this sample produce the same CDR3. The chain is built from TRBV29-1 and TRBJ2-7; D call uncertain. V was cut by 1 base and J by 4 bases, with 5 bases left in between. CDR1 and CDR2 from the germline V gene are SQVTM and ANQGSEA. The CDR3 runs 11 residues. Here the CDR3 reads CSVEGGYEQYF. The CDR3 bases are TGCAGCGTTGAAGGCGGTTACGAGCAGTACTTC.